Listed below are T cell receptor beta chains from one sample, sequenced in a study of blood T cell repertoires in COVID-19. TCRdb keeps only in-frame clones here, not all; method: immunoSEQ multiplex PCR. Of 95,000 to 150,000 clones in the sample, around 90% were seen once. Sequenced input: peripheral blood. The receptors were sampled from a human donor in a cohort sampled during active COVID-19. CDR3s include the opening cysteine and the closing phenylalanine or tryptophan. The D gene is left open where the match is weak. Expanded clones get a size class; other rows say once, few or many, or leave the size out.

d_call,clone_size,j_call,v_call,cdr3_aa,cdr3_nt
TRBD2,-,TRBJ2-4,TRBV6-5,CGAGTLAKNIQYF,TGTGGAGCGGGGACCCTAGCCAAAAACATTCAGTACTTC
TRBD1,-,TRBJ2-1,TRBV29-1,CSVRTGTEQFF,TGCAGCGTTCGGACAGGGACGGAGCAGTTCTTC
TRBD2,-,TRBJ2-3,TRBV5-4,CASSLAGGGRTDTQYF,TGTGCCAGCAGCTTGGCTGGCGGGGGGCGCACAGATACGCAGTATTTT
TRBD2,-,TRBJ2-7,TRBV4-1,CASSQARTGTSSYEQYF,TGCGCCAGCAGCCAAGCGCGGACCGGGACTAGCTCCTACGAGCAGTACTTC
-,-,TRBJ2-2,TRBV7-7,CASSLVPGPTGELFF,TGTGCTAGCAGCTTAGTTCCAGGGCCCACCGGGGAGCTGTTTTTT
-,once,TRBJ2-1,TRBV18,CASSPTRVYNEQFF,TGTGCCAGCTCACCAACCCGAGTATACAATGAGCAGTTCTTC
TRBD1,-,TRBJ1-1,TRBV18,CASSPLDRDTEAFF,TGTGCCAGCTCACCCCTGGACAGGGACACTGAAGCTTTCTTT
TRBD2,-,TRBJ2-1,TRBV27,CASSLRAGGLHEQFF,TGTGCCAGCAGTTTACGAGCGGGGGGGCTGCATGAGCAGTTCTTC
TRBD2,once,TRBJ2-7,TRBV4-2,CASSQAFRTSGGSYEQYF,TGTGCCAGCAGCCAAGCCTTTCGTACTAGCGGGGGCTCCTACGAGCAGTACTTC
-,-,TRBJ1-1,TRBV18,CASSPEAGLSEAFF,TGTGCCAGCTCACCCGAGGCGGGTCTGTCTGAAGCTTTCTTT
TRBD1,-,TRBJ2-7,TRBV9,CASSQPGQLPYF,TGTGCCAGCAGCCAACCGGGACAGTTACCGTACTTC
TRBD2,-,TRBJ2-2,TRBV6-5,CASKVAGGNTGELFF,TGTGCCAGCAAAGTAGCGGGGGGAAACACCGGGGAGCTGTTTTTT
TRBD2,-,TRBJ2-4,TRBV14,CASSQASGLAKNIQYF,TGTGCCAGCAGCCAAGCTAGCGGGCTAGCCAAAAACATTCAGTACTTC
-,-,TRBJ2-7,TRBV13,CASSFFWSGMGGEQYF,TGTGCCAGCAGCTTTTTCTGGTCGGGTATGGGAGGCGAGCAGTACTTC
TRBD1,-,TRBJ2-5,TRBV6-2/TRBV6-3,CASSSTGRGWETQYF,TGTGCCAGCAGCTCGACAGGGCGAGGCTGGGAGACCCAGTACTTC
TRBD2,-,TRBJ2-3,TRBV7-9,CASSLTAGTSGGGWTQYF,TGTGCCAGCAGCTTAACCGCCGGGACTAGCGGGGGGGGATGGACGCAGTATTTT
TRBD1,once,TRBJ2-1,TRBV6-2/TRBV6-3,CASSHYSTGPRIEQFF,TGTGCCAGCAGCCACTATTCGACAGGGCCCCGTATTGAGCAGTTCTTC
TRBD1,-,TRBJ1-1,TRBV15,CATSSGEGQGNTEAFF,TGTGCCACCAGCAGCGGGGAGGGACAGGGGAACACTGAAGCTTTCTTT
TRBD1,-,TRBJ1-1,TRBV15,CATSARQGATEAFF,TGTGCCACCAGCGCCCGACAGGGGGCAACTGAAGCTTTCTTT
TRBD2,-,TRBJ2-1,TRBV7-2,CASSLMGTRAYNEQFF,TGTGCCAGCAGCTTAATGGGGACTAGAGCTTACAATGAGCAGTTCTTC